Reported below is one TCR beta chain. Original data processing: Reference gene primers were amplified, and this amplification served to estimate nucleated cell counts. Here immunoSEQ multiplex PCR was the method, and the copy in TCRdb shows in-frame clones only, minus some. For V, J and clone size, that table is used; D and trimming come from the DNA. The repertoire includes about 190,000 clones, 65% to 85% of them detected once, and approximately 15% sits in the top ten. The data were obtained in a study of blood T cell repertoires in COVID-19. Overall study: The United States, Italy and Spain supplied acute and convalescent COVID-19 samples. T cells, B-cell-depleted T cells, or PBMCs supplied cDNA or gDNA.

Sequencing input: peripheral blood. The receptor's source is a man in his sixties with active or convalescent COVID-19.

The CDR3 spells CASSYSPGRGGEQFF. The CDR3 region has the DNA TGTGCCAGCAGTTACTCTCCCGGCCGGGGGGGTGAGCAGTTCTTC. The chain joins TRBV6-6 to TRBJ2-1; TRBD2 aligns across 8 bases. The CDR3 loop spans 15 amino acids. The germline CDR1 and CDR2 sequences are MNHNY and SVGAGI (reference sequence). The V gene end was trimmed by 0 bases and the J gene end by 9 bases; junction bases not matched to a gene: 7.